Shown below are 28 T cell receptor beta chains from a single sample sequenced in a study of CD8+ T cells in alopecia areata. TCR sequencing used cDNA made by reverse transcription of extracted RNA. Sequencing used immunoSEQ multiplex PCR; TCRdb keeps in-frame clones, though not all of them. Of about 150,000 clones in the sample, around 50% were seen once. The specimen comprised CD8+ T cells sorted from blood, sampled at week 0. These receptors were collected from a human donor with alopecia areata.

Worth noting for this clone: This specimen includes other DNA sequences encoding the same CDR3. The chain is built from TRBV7-6 and TRBJ1-2, with a possible D match to TRBD1 (6 bases). This CDR3 comprises 14 residues. Germline loops: CDR1 SGHVS, CDR2 FNYEAQ. V lost 5 bases, J lost 4 bases, and 14 bases lay in between. Here the CDR3 DNA reads TGTGCCAGCAGCCCTGAGACAGGATCCTATGGCTACACCTTC. As protein: CASSPETGSYGYTF. Full variable domain (rest looked up from reference TRBV7-6 and TRBJ1-2): GAGVSQSPRYKVTKRGQDVALRCDPISGHVSLYWYRQALGQGPEFLTYFNYEAQQDKSGLPNDRFSAERPEGSISTLTIQRTEQRDSAMYRCASSPETGSYGYTFGSGTRLTVV.

The chain links TRBV2 to TRBJ1-5; TRBD1 matches 9 bases. The CDR3 spans 14 residues. Germline CDR1 reads SNHLY; CDR2 reads FYNNEI. The junction had 2 bases not matched to a gene; V was cut back by 7 bases and J by 1 base. The CDR3 bases are TGTGCCAGCACCGGGACAGGGAGCAATCAGCCCCAGCATTTT. As protein: CASTGTGSNQPQHF.

This clone was seen a handful of times. The J gene is TRBJ1-5, the V gene TRBV6-6, with D tentatively TRBD1 (5 bases). V gave up 4 bases and J gave up 5 bases, with 15 bases separating them. CDR1 and CDR2 (germline): MNHNY, SVGAGI (reference sequence). This CDR3 comprises 15 residues. Here the CDR3 DNA reads TGTGCCAGCAGTTTTGCGGGGGTGGAGGATCAGCCCCAGCATTTT. This gives the protein CASSFAGVEDQPQHF.

The chain recombines TRBV7-9 with TRBJ1-1; D may be TRBD1 (6 bases). The length of the CDR3 is 15 residues. Germline V gives CDR1 SEHNR, CDR2 FQNEAQ (reference sequence). Trimming stripped 0 bases from V and 3 bases from J, with 11 bases between. The CDR3 spells CASSLARGADTEAFF. The CDR3 nucleotides are TGTGCCAGCAGCTTAGCGCGGGGGGCGGACACTGAAGCTTTCTTT.

A few counts support this clone. The chain combines TRBV4-2 with TRBJ2-3; 8 positions agree with TRBD1. The germline V gene encodes CDR1 LGHNA and CDR2 YNFKEQ. The CDR3 is 15 residues long. Trimming at V came to 3 bases and at J to 6 bases, leaving 8 bases not matched to a gene. The CDR3 sequence: CASSQSGGAEDTQYF. CDR3 in DNA: TGTGCCAGCAGCCAGTCAGGGGGCGCGGAGGATACGCAGTATTTT.

A few counts support this clone. The chain uses TRBV5-6 and TRBJ2-1; 9 nucleotides align to TRBD1. CDR3 length equals 14 residues. The germline V gene has CDR1 SGHDT and CDR2 YYEEEE. With V trimmed by 3 bases and J by 9 bases, 7 bases remained unmatched. The chain's CDR3 is CASSSGTGMSEQFF. CDR3 DNA: TGTGCCAGCAGCTCCGGGACAGGGATGAGTGAGCAGTTCTTC.

The rearrangement uses TRBV4-3 and TRBJ2-3, with 7 bases identical to TRBD2. Germline V gene lookup returns CDR1 LGHNA and CDR2 YSLEER. The CDR3 contains 16 residues. The V segment lost 0 bases and the J segment 1 base; nucleotides outside the gene matches: 4. DNA of the CDR3: TGCGCCAGCAGCCAAGATCTCAGCGGGGGCACAGATACGCAGTATTTT. Translated: CASSQDLSGGTDTQYF.

The J gene is TRBJ2-2, the V gene TRBV29-1; 7 nucleotides agree with TRBD2. V trimming: 5 bases; J trimming: 1 base; junction bases outside the gene matches: 7. The CDR3 consists of 15 residues. Germline values: CDR1 SQVTM, CDR2 ANQGSEA. CDR3 DNA sequence: TGCAGCGTTCCCCAGGGCGGGGGGAACACCGGGGAGCTGTTTTTT. Its translation: CSVPQGGGNTGELFF.

This clone has only one observation. The chain couples TRBV5-1 to TRBJ1-6, with D possibly being TRBD1 (5 bases). CDR1 is SGHRS and CDR2 is YFSETQ in the germline V gene. The V and J ends lost 0 bases and 0 bases respectively, with 7 bases between them. The CDR3 runs 16 residues. The CDR3 nucleotides read TGCGCCAGCAGCTTGGAGCAGGGCTCCTATAATTCACCCCTCCACTTT. Protein sequence: CASSLEQGSYNSPLHF.

V is TRBV11-2 and J is TRBJ1-5, with a tentative D call TRBD1 (5 bases). V lost 6 bases and J 2 bases, leaving 8 bases between the germline ends. Germline V gives CDR1 SGHAT, CDR2 FQNNGV. This CDR3 contains 13 residues. Here the CDR3 reads CASSRGGNQPQHF. As DNA, the CDR3 is TGTGCCAGCAGTCGGGGGGGCAATCAGCCCCAGCATTTT.

The chain is built from TRBV4-3 and TRBJ1-2; D gene ambiguous. From germline, CDR1 is LGHNA and CDR2 YSLEER. Trimming left V 0 bases short and J 2 bases short, with 10 bases between. CDR3 length equals 15 residues. The CDR3 loop is CASSQEFSGNYGYTF. For the CDR3, the DNA is TGCGCCAGCAGCCAAGAGTTCAGCGGCAACTATGGCTACACCTTC.

V is TRBV11-2 and J is TRBJ2-7; weak D call: TRBD2 (5 bases). The CDR3 loop spans 16 amino acids. CDR1 is SGHAT, CDR2 FQNNGV, per germline. V lost 0 bases and J 3 bases, leaving 15 bases between the germline ends. CDR3 protein: CASSLDRGPGGYEQYF. DNA of the CDR3: TGTGCCAGCAGCTTAGATCGAGGGCCCGGAGGCTACGAGCAGTACTTC.

V is TRBV6-9 and J is TRBJ1-1; TRBD1 is a possible D gene (6 bases). The V end lost 11 bases, the J end lost 4 bases, and 11 bases lay between the germline ends. This CDR3 is 11 amino acids long. The germline V gene has CDR1 MNHGY and CDR2 SVAAGI. CDR3 sequence reads: CARGRGTEAFF. DNA of the CDR3: TGTGCCCGGGGCAGGGGCACTGAAGCTTTCTTT.

A single count supports this clone. The chain is built from TRBV13 and TRBJ2-1, with TRBD2 identical over 10 bases. CDR1 and CDR2 from the germline V gene are PRHDT and FYEKMQ (reference sequence). The junction had 10 bases not matched to a gene; V was cut back by 0 bases and J by 5 bases. The CDR3 length is 18 residues. CDR3 nucleotides: TGTGCCAGCAGCTTAGGCCTAAGCGTCAGCGGGGGGGACAATGAGCAGTTCTTC. Translated, it gives CASSLGLSVSGGDNEQFF.

This clone came up a few times. The genes are TRBV30 and TRBJ2-5, with TRBD1 as a possible D gene (5 bases). The DNA end is a closer match to TRBJ2-7, so the J assignment may be wrong. The CDR3 runs 13 residues. Germline V CDR1 and CDR2: GTSNPN, SVGIG (reference sequence). The CDR3 is CAWSSDSPYEQYF. Written as DNA, the CDR3 is TGTGCCTGGAGTTCAGACAGCCCTTACGAGCAGTACTTC.

This sequence joins TRBV19 and TRBJ1-5; maybe TRBD1 (6 bases). CDR3 length equals 14 residues. Per germline, CDR1 LNHDA and CDR2 SQIVND (reference sequence). V dropped 5 bases and J dropped 5 bases, with 13 bases sitting between them. The chain's CDR3 is CASSVRDTYQPQHF. CDR3 DNA sequence: TGTGCCAGTAGTGTACGGGACACATATCAGCCCCAGCATTTT.

This chain uses TRBV11-2 with TRBJ2-3; D uncertain. This CDR3 is built from 12 residues. The V end was cut by 2 bases, the J end by 4 bases, with 4 bases between. Germline V gene lookup returns CDR1 SGHAT and CDR2 FQNNGV. CDR3 region: CASSLRADTQYF. CDR3 sequence (DNA): TGTGCCAGCAGCTTACGAGCAGATACGCAGTATTTT.

The chain couples TRBV5-6 to TRBJ2-5, with D hard to call. The V gene's germline CDR1 is SGHDT and CDR2 YYEEEE. V was trimmed by 0 bases and J by 3 bases, leaving 6 bases between them. The CDR3 contains 13 residues. DNA of the CDR3: TGTGCCAGCAGCTTGGGCAGCGAAGAGACCCAGTACTTC. Translation gives CASSLGSEETQYF.

CDR3 sequence (DNA): TGTGCCAGCAGCCCCGCGAAAGGGACTGAAGCTTTCTTT. Protein sequence: CASSPAKGTEAFF. The chain employs TRBV13 and TRBJ1-1; D is undetermined. V gave up 5 bases and J gave up 5 bases, with 12 bases separating them. The CDR3 totals 13 residues. The germline CDR1 and CDR2 sequences are PRHDT and FYEKMQ (reference sequence).

The chain couples TRBV30 to TRBJ1-1; 9 nucleotides match TRBD1. Germline assignment: CDR1 GTSNPN and CDR2 SVGIG (reference sequence). This CDR3 region has 14 residues. The J segment lost 4 bases and the V segment lost 2 bases, leaving 5 bases of the junction unmatched. CDR3 region: CAWSMGQGPTEAFF. The CDR3 bases are TGTGCCTGGAGTATGGGACAGGGCCCCACTGAAGCTTTCTTT.

This clone was counted a few times. The genes are TRBV30 and TRBJ1-3; D remains ambiguous. V lost 4 bases and J 0 bases, leaving 10 bases between the germline ends. Germline-derived CDR1 and CDR2 are GTSNPN and SVGIG (reference sequence). This CDR3 is 14 amino acids long. The CDR3 coding sequence is TGTGCCTGGAACCTTGGGATCTCTGGAAACACCATATATTTT. Amino acids: CAWNLGISGNTIYF.

V and J are TRBV13 and TRBJ2-3; 9 bases are shared with TRBD2. CDR1 is PRHDT and CDR2 is FYEKMQ in the germline V gene (reference sequence). Trimming cost V 5 bases and J 4 bases; bases outside gene matches: 13. The CDR3 runs 17 residues. CDR3 sequence: CASSIPRGAGGSDTQYF. In nucleotides, the CDR3 is TGTGCCAGCAGCATACCCCGTGGAGCGGGGGGCTCAGATACGCAGTATTTT.

This clone was found a few times. The chain joins TRBV11-2 to TRBJ2-4, with D unclear. The CDR3 length is 17 residues. Trimming removed 3 bases from V and 0 bases from J, with 15 bases in between. Per germline, CDR1 SGHAT and CDR2 FQNNGV. Here the CDR3 reads CASSLGSSSLAKNIQYF. The CDR3 coding sequence is TGTGCCAGCAGCTTGGGGTCCAGCTCCCTAGCCAAAAACATTCAGTACTTC. Using reference TRBV11-2 and TRBJ2-4 for the parts outside the CDR3, the full variable domain is EAGVAQSPRYKIIEKRQSVAFWCNPISGHATLYWYQQILGQGPKLLIQFQNNGVVDDSQLPKDRFSAERLKGVDSTLKIQPAKLEDSAVYLCASSLGSSSLAKNIQYFGAGTRLSVL.

The V call is TRBV30, the J call TRBJ2-7, with 7 positions matching TRBD2. The CDR3 has 15 residues. Germline values: CDR1 GTSNPN, CDR2 SVGIG (reference sequence). The trim removed 3 bases at V and 2 bases at J, leaving 10 bases unmatched. This CDR3 reads CAWRPGGGYTYEQYF. CDR3 coding DNA: TGTGCCTGGAGGCCGGGCGGGGGTTATACCTACGAGCAGTACTTC.

The chain links TRBV6-5 to TRBJ1-2, with 8 bases aligning to TRBD1. Germline lookup yields CDR1 MNHEY and CDR2 SVGAGI. Trimming took 4 bases from V and 7 from J; bases not matched to a gene: 5. The CDR3 extends over 13 amino acids. The CDR3 DNA reads TGTGCCAGCAGTTCAGGGGGCGCGGGTGGCTACACCTTC. It codes for CASSSGGAGGYTF.

The CDR3 bases are TGTGCCAGCAGCGTAGATAGCGGGGGACGGAATGAGCAGTTCTTC. Its protein is CASSVDSGGRNEQFF. The V and J genes are TRBV9 and TRBJ2-1, with 9 bases fitting TRBD2. From germline, CDR1 is SGDLS and CDR2 YYNGEE. The V gene end was trimmed by 0 bases and the J gene end by 7 bases; junction bases not matched to a gene: 5. The length of the CDR3 is 15 residues.

The chain carries TRBV28 and TRBJ2-5; the D is unclear. CDR3 size: 14 residues. Trimming removed 7 bases at V and 5 bases at J, with 17 bases between. Germline lookup yields CDR1 MDHEN and CDR2 SYDVKM. The CDR3 protein is CASIPGSLQETQYF. DNA of the CDR3: TGTGCCAGCATCCCGGGCAGCCTCCAGGAGACCCAGTACTTC.

The gene calls are TRBV7-2 and TRBJ2-7, with unresolved D. Germline CDR1 reads SGHTA; CDR2 reads FQGNSA. Trimming took 1 base from V and 2 from J, leaving 12 bases between them. CDR3 length: 15 amino acids. CDR3 nucleotide sequence: TGTGCCAGCAGCTTAGATCTGGGGAAAGCCTACGAGCAGTACTTC. It is translated as CASSLDLGKAYEQYF.